The 4 T cell receptor beta chains reported below all come from one sample, sequenced in a study of blood T cell repertoires in COVID-19. Produced via immunoSEQ multiplex PCR; TCRdb's table is partial and in-frame only. The data show 120,000 to 150,000 clones, more than 80% seen once. The sequenced sample consisted of peripheral blood. These receptor sequences come from a man between 18 and 35 years old with COVID-19, enrolled during active disease.

This clone was counted a single time. V usage is TRBV6-2 or TRBV6-3 and J usage is TRBJ1-1; the D gene is possibly TRBD1 (5 bases). The germline V gene encodes CDR1 MNHEY and CDR2 SVGEGT. V shed 6 bases and J shed 3 bases, with 17 bases lying between them. CDR3 length: 15 residues. The CDR3 region is CASSHAVSGDTEAFF. The CDR3 DNA sequence: TGTGCCAGCAGCCACGCGGTATCGGGGGACACTGAAGCTTTCTTT.

This chain joins TRBV28 and TRBJ2-7; TRBD1 agrees at 10 bases. The V segment lost 7 bases and the J segment 1 base; nucleotides outside the gene matches: 13. The germline V gene has CDR1 MDHEN and CDR2 SYDVKM. The CDR3 consists of 17 residues. The CDR3 nucleotides are TGTGCCAGCAACACTTATCCGGGACAGGGGCGTTCCTACGAGCAGTACTTC. Its translation is CASNTYPGQGRSYEQYF.

This clone came up once. The chain employs TRBV7-2 and TRBJ2-1; D uncertain. Germline V gene data show CDR1 as SGHTA and CDR2 as FQGNSA. V lost 1 base, J lost 5 bases, and 9 bases lay in between. This CDR3 spans 14 amino acids. The CDR3 protein is CASSLDAGNNEQFF. The CDR3, as DNA: TGTGCCAGCAGCTTAGATGCAGGCAACAATGAGCAGTTCTTC.

This clone was observed once. The chain recombines TRBV20-1 with TRBJ1-2, with 8 bases matching TRBD1. This CDR3 spans 11 amino acids. V lost 4 bases, J lost 6 bases, and 1 base stayed unmatched. Germline V CDR1 and CDR2: DFQATT, SNEGSKA (reference sequence). CDR3 DNA sequence: TGCAGTGCTACGACAGGGGATGGCTACACCTTC. Its protein product is CSATTGDGYTF.